This entry lists 25 T cell receptor beta chains sequenced from one sample in a study of blood T cell repertoires in COVID-19. The repertoire was sequenced with immunoSEQ multiplex PCR; TCRdb's copy has only in-frame clones and lacks some. The sample yields about 270,000 clones, about 89% seen once. The specimen sequenced was peripheral blood. The receptors shown here come from a woman in her 50s with acute or convalescent COVID-19.

The J gene is TRBJ1-2, the V gene TRBV14, with D possibly matching TRBD1 (5 bases). The CDR3 is made up of 13 amino acids. V dropped 4 bases and J dropped 8 bases, with 14 bases sitting between them. The V gene's germline CDR1 is SGHDN and CDR2 FVKESK. The CDR3 nucleotides are TGTGCCAGCAGCCGATCCATGGGACTGGGCTACACCTTC. Its protein product is CASSRSMGLGYTF.

The V call is TRBV10-3, the J call TRBJ2-3; 11 nucleotides match TRBD2. The CDR3 covers 16 residues. Unmatched junction bases numbered 13, after V lost 6 bases and J lost 8 bases. The germline V gene encodes CDR1 ENHRY and CDR2 SYGVKD. The CDR3 DNA reads TGTGCCATCAGAGCTCTTCAGACTAGCGGGATGGGTACGCAGTATTTT. The encoded protein is CAIRALQTSGMGTQYF.

This chain links TRBV19 with TRBJ1-3; no clear D. The CDR3 runs 17 residues. V lost 5 bases to trimming and J lost 0 bases, with 17 bases between them. Germline lookup yields CDR1 LNHDA and CDR2 SQIVND (reference sequence). The DNA of the CDR3 is TGTGCCAGTAGTTATACCCTGACTCTTAGCTCTGGAAACACCATATATTTT. Encoded protein: CASSYTLTLSSGNTIYF.

The DNA of the CDR3 is TGTGCCAGCAGCCAAGGAGGCGGGATCTCCTACAATGAGCAGTTCTTC. Residues: CASSQGGGISYNEQFF. V gene TRBV3-1 (or the pseudogene TRBV3-2) combines with J gene TRBJ2-1; a possible D gene is TRBD2 (6 bases). In germline, CDR1 is LGHDT, CDR2 YNNKEL (reference sequence). Trimming cost V 1 base and J 0 bases, with 10 bases left between them. The CDR3 is made up of 16 amino acids.

The J gene is TRBJ1-1, the V gene TRBV6-6; unclear D gene. The CDR3 consists of 14 residues. CDR1 MNHNY and CDR2 SVGAGI come from the germline V gene (reference sequence). Trimming stripped 5 bases from V and 1 base from J, with 11 bases between. DNA of the CDR3: TGTGCCAGCAGTGGTTACATGGCGAACACTGAAGCTTTCTTT. It translates to CASSGYMANTEAFF.

This sequence joins TRBV1 and TRBJ2-1; the D call TRBD1 from the table was never checked on the DNA. TRBV1 is annotated as a pseudogene. This CDR3 has 16 amino acids. This chain's CDR3 is CTSSQDVGGEYNEQFF. In DNA form, the CDR3 reads TGCACCAGCAGCCAAGACGTAGGGGGCGAGTACAATGAGCAGTTCTTC.

V usage is TRBV7-6 and J usage is TRBJ1-2; perhaps TRBD1 as D (6 bases). V shed 3 bases and J shed 0 bases, with 11 bases lying between them. CDR1 and CDR2 (germline): SGHVS, FNYEAQ. This CDR3 contains 15 residues. Written as DNA, the CDR3 is TGTGCCAGCAGCTTTGGGACAAATACTAACTATGGCTACACCTTC. Its translation: CASSFGTNTNYGYTF.

The chain carries TRBV28 and TRBJ1-2; D call uncertain. Germline V gene lookup returns CDR1 MDHEN and CDR2 SYDVKM. With 9 bases removed from V and 1 base from J, the gap between germline ends came to 9 bases. The CDR3 consists of 12 residues. The CDR3 protein is CASWSVNYGYTF. The CDR3 coding sequence is TGTGCCAGTTGGAGCGTTAACTATGGCTACACCTTC.

The V and J genes are TRBV29-1 and TRBJ1-3, with 7 bases fitting TRBD1. Germline-derived CDR1 and CDR2 are SQVTM and ANQGSEA. The V and J ends lost 7 bases and 2 bases, in that order; junction bases with no gene match: 8. The CDR3 spans 14 residues. The CDR3 coding sequence is TGCAGCGCTAATACAGGGGAGGCTGGAAACACCATATATTTT. Residues: CSANTGEAGNTIYF.

The chain joins TRBV28 to TRBJ1-2; the match to TRBD1 covers 12 bases. Germline values: CDR1 MDHEN, CDR2 SYDVKM. There are 15 residues in the CDR3. The junction had 5 bases not matched to a gene; V was cut back by 2 bases and J by 7 bases. The CDR3 region has the DNA TGTGCCAGCAGTTTACTGGGACAGGGGGCGGTTGGCTACACCTTC. This encodes CASSLLGQGAVGYTF.

The chain uses TRBV15 and TRBJ1-2; D unclear. V lost 0 bases to trimming and J lost 8 bases, with 10 bases between them. CDR1 is LNHNV, CDR2 YYDKDF, per germline (reference sequence). This CDR3 comprises 13 residues. The CDR3 spells CATSRDRREGYTF. The CDR3 DNA reads TGTGCCACCAGCAGAGACCGTCGGGAGGGCTACACCTTC.

The table lists this clone with a few counts. The chain links TRBV3-1 (or the pseudogene TRBV3-2) to TRBJ2-3; D not certain. Trimming left V 1 base short and J 5 bases short, with 7 bases between. The CDR3 contains 13 residues. Germline V lookup: CDR1 LGHDT, CDR2 YNNKEL (reference sequence). The CDR3 DNA reads TGTGCCAGCAGCCAAGGTCTAGAAGATACGCAGTATTTT. As protein: CASSQGLEDTQYF.

This chain uses TRBV5-5 with TRBJ2-7; TRBD2 agrees at 10 bases. Trimming removed 1 base from V and 2 bases from J; junction bases left unmatched: 6. Germline assignment: CDR1 SGHKS and CDR2 YYEKEE (reference sequence). The CDR3 is 16 amino acids. The CDR3 reads CASSLPFLAGAYEQYF. The CDR3 DNA is TGTGCCAGCAGCTTGCCATTTCTAGCGGGAGCCTACGAGCAGTACTTC.

The chain couples TRBV14 to TRBJ2-1; D is perhaps TRBD1 (6 bases). V dropped 0 bases and J dropped 6 bases, with 18 bases sitting between them. Germline V gene data show CDR1 as SGHDN and CDR2 as FVKESK. The CDR3 is 17 amino acids. The CDR3, as DNA: TGTGCCAGCAGCCAAGAGAGGGGGTTGGGGCGAGGCAATGAGCAGTTCTTC. Translated, it gives CASSQERGLGRGNEQFF.

In this sample, this clone turned up a few times. The chain carries TRBV5-8 and TRBJ1-1; TRBD1 aligns across 9 bases. V was pared by 5 bases and J by 5 bases, with 1 base of the junction left unmatched. Germline V gene sequence: CDR1 SGHTS, CDR2 YDEGEE. The CDR3 is made up of 12 amino acids. The CDR3 protein is CASRTGGTEAFF. The DNA for the CDR3 is TGTGCCAGCAGGACAGGGGGGACTGAAGCTTTCTTT.

The chain is built from TRBV7-9 and TRBJ2-5; D is unclear. The germline CDR1 and CDR2 sequences are SEHNR and FQNEAQ (reference sequence). V lost 5 bases and J 8 bases, leaving 9 bases between the germline ends. The CDR3 contains 11 residues. CDR3 in amino acids: CASSPSVTQYF. The CDR3 bases are TGTGCCAGCAGCCCATCGGTAACCCAGTACTTC.

V and J are TRBV4-1 and TRBJ2-2; D remains unclear. This CDR3 comprises 15 residues. V lost 0 bases and J 2 bases, leaving 7 bases between the germline ends. CDR1 is MGHRA and CDR2 is YSYEKL in the germline V gene. The CDR3 here is CASSQDPVNTGELFF. CDR3 coding DNA: TGCGCCAGCAGCCAAGACCCAGTAAACACCGGGGAGCTGTTTTTT.

The chain joins TRBV5-4 to TRBJ2-2; D uncertain. Per germline, CDR1 SGHNT and CDR2 YYREEE (reference sequence). The CDR3 length is 12 residues. V was shortened by 3 bases and J by 8 bases, with 8 bases between the two germline ends. DNA of the CDR3: TGTGCCAGCAGCTCCATAGAGGGGGAGCTGTTTTTT. Its translation: CASSSIEGELFF.

The CDR3 here is CSVRRAGNTGELFF. DNA of the CDR3: TGCAGCGTTCGGAGGGCAGGGAACACCGGGGAGCTGTTTTTT. The V and J genes are TRBV29-1 and TRBJ2-2, with TRBD2 as a possible D gene (6 bases). There are 14 residues in the CDR3. V was cut by 5 bases and J by 1 base, with 11 bases left in between. Germline V lookup: CDR1 SQVTM, CDR2 ANQGSEA.

The genes are TRBV4-1 and TRBJ1-2, with D possibly TRBD1 on 5 matching bases. The CDR3 length is 16 residues. Trimming left V 0 bases short and J 8 bases short, with 19 bases between. CDR1 and CDR2 (germline): MGHRA, YSYEKL. CDR3 protein: CASSQDTERGIQGYTF. CDR3 bases: TGCGCCAGCAGCCAAGACACCGAGCGGGGGATTCAAGGCTACACCTTC.

This chain uses TRBV28 with TRBJ1-1; 8 bases align to TRBD1. Germline CDR1 and CDR2: MDHEN and SYDVKM. There are 16 residues in the CDR3. The trim removed 5 bases at V and 6 bases at J, leaving 14 bases unmatched. In nucleotides, the CDR3 is TGTGCCAGCAGTCCCCATATGACAGGGGCGGGAGCTGAAGCTTTCTTT. It codes for CASSPHMTGAGAEAFF.

The chain combines TRBV6-5 with TRBJ1-1; D is unclear. The CDR3 has 13 residues. V dropped 0 bases and J dropped 6 bases, with 8 bases sitting between them. Germline CDR1 is MNHEY and CDR2 is SVGAGI. Here the CDR3 DNA reads TGTGCCAGCAGTTACTCGAACAGCCCTGAAGCTTTCTTT. This codes for CASSYSNSPEAFF.

This clone was seen a few times. The V call is TRBV7-9, the J call TRBJ1-1; perhaps TRBD1 as D (6 bases). This CDR3 contains 13 residues. V was clipped by 1 base and J by 10 bases, with 13 bases between them. Germline V gives CDR1 SEHNR, CDR2 FQNEAQ (reference sequence). The CDR3 DNA reads as TGTGCCAGCAGCTTAGGAATTGGGGGCTCAGCTTTCTTT. This sequence encodes CASSLGIGGSAFF. Based on the CDR3 plus reference TRBV7-9 and TRBJ1-1, the full variable domain is DTGVSQNPRHKITKRGQNVTFRCDPISEHNRLYWYRQTLGQGPEFLTYFQNEAQLEKSRLLSDRFSAERPKGSFSTLEIQRTEQGDSAMYLCASSLGIGGSAFFGQGTRLTVV.

The chain links TRBV7-2 to TRBJ2-1, with TRBD2 matching over 10 bases. With V trimmed by 7 bases and J by 3 bases, 3 bases remained unmatched. The CDR3 extends over 14 amino acids. Germline V gene sequence: CDR1 SGHTA, CDR2 FQGNSA. The CDR3 coding sequence is TGTGCCAGCATAGGGACTAGCGTCTACAATGAGCAGTTCTTC. Protein sequence: CASIGTSVYNEQFF.

The V and J genes are TRBV7-2 and TRBJ2-7; D is possibly TRBD1 (5 bases). This CDR3 region has 14 residues. Looked up from germline, CDR1 is SGHTA and CDR2 is FQGNSA. V lost 5 bases to trimming and J lost 2 bases, with 13 bases between them. CDR3 DNA: TGTGCCAGCAGCGCCAAGGGGCTCACCTACGAGCAGTACTTC. Protein product: CASSAKGLTYEQYF.